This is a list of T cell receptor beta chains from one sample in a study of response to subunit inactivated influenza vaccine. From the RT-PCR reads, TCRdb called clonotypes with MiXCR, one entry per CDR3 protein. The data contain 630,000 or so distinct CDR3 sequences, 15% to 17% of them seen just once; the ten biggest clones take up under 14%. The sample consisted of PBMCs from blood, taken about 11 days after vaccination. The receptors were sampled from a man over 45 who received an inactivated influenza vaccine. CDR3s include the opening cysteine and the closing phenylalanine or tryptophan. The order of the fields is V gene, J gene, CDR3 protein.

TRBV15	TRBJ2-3	CATSRDPAGVDTQYF
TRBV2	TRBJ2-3	CASSEGLSTDTQYF
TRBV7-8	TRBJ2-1	CVSGSNSYNEQFF
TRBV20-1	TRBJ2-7	CSADPSGGYEQYF
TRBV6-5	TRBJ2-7	CASSYGTLTPYEQYF
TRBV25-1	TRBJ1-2	CASSYKGGYGYTF
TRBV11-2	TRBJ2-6	CASSRLGGVLVGANVLTF
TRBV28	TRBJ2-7	CASTGLGTEYEQYF
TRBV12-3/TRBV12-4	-	CASSFLGTQYF
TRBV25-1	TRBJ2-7	CASRDAGQGSEQYF
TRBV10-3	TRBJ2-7	CAISESIAAYEQYF
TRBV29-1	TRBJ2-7	CSVDQGEGYEQYF
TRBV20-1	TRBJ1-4	CSAKGAGTKNEKLFF
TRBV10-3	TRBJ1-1	CAISESIRAEAFF
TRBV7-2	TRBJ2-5	CASSLALRGTRYQETQYF
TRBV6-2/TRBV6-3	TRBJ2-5	CASSYSGRAQETQYF